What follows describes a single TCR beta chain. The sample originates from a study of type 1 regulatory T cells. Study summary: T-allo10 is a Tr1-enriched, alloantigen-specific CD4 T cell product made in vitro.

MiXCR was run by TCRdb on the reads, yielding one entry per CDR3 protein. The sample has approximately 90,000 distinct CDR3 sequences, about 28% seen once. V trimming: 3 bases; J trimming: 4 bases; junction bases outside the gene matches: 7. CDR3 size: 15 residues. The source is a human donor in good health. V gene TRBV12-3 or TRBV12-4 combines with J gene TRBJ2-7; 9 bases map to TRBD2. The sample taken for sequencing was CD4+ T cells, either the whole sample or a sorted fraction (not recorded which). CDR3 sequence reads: CASSLSLAGPYEQYF. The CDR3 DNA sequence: TGTGCCAGCAGTTTGAGTCTAGCGGGACCTTACGAGCAGTACTTC.